This entry lists 5 T cell receptor beta chains sequenced from one sample in a study of cytomegalovirus exposure and HLA in healthy donors. It was with 60 Vbeta and 13 Jbeta primers that the PCR ran. Here immunoSEQ multiplex PCR was the method, and the copy in TCRdb shows in-frame clones only, minus some. The data hold 200,000 or so clones, with roughly 80% observed a single time. Sequenced: PBMCs. These receptors originate from a boy younger than 18 in good health and CMV-seronegative.

This clone was detected a few times. V usage is TRBV18 and J usage is TRBJ2-1; 9 bases are shared with TRBD1. From germline, CDR1 is KGHSH and CDR2 LQKENI. V gave up 4 bases and J gave up 3 bases; unmatched junction bases: 7. The CDR3 extends over 16 amino acids. The CDR3 region is CASSLTGTGFYNEQFF. The CDR3 bases are TGTGCCAGCTCACTTACCGGGACAGGGTTCTACAATGAGCAGTTCTTC.

The rearrangement joins TRBV10-3 to TRBJ1-3; the match to TRBD1 covers 8 bases. V shed 10 bases and J 5 bases; nucleotides not matched to a gene: 7. CDR3 length equals 13 residues. Germline V gene data show CDR1 as ENHRY and CDR2 as SYGVKD. In DNA form, the CDR3 reads TGTGCCACCCAAGGACAGGGTAGAAACACCATATATTTT. This sequence encodes CATQGQGRNTIYF.

In its sample, this clone was seen once. The J gene is TRBJ1-2, the V gene TRBV27; the D is unclear. V was trimmed by 3 bases and J by 4 bases, leaving 15 bases between them. The CDR3 runs to 15 residues. From germline, CDR1 is MNHEY and CDR2 SMNVEV (reference sequence). The CDR3 bases are TGTGCCAGCAGTTTGTCCCGAACAGCTACCTATGGCTACACCTTC. Amino acids: CASSLSRTATYGYTF.

This rearrangement joins TRBV19 to TRBJ2-1, with 8 bases that match TRBD2. This CDR3 contains 13 residues. With V trimmed by 7 bases and J by 2 bases, 1 base remained unmatched. Germline V gene sequence: CDR1 LNHDA, CDR2 SQIVND (reference sequence). This chain's CDR3 is CASTAGAYNEQFF. The DNA for the CDR3 is TGTGCCAGTACAGCGGGGGCCTACAATGAGCAGTTCTTC.

This clone was seen a handful of times. The chain recombines TRBV5-1 with TRBJ1-4; the match to TRBD1 covers 8 bases. Germline CDR1 SGHRS, CDR2 YFSETQ. Trimming at V came to 7 bases and at J to 6 bases, leaving 11 bases not matched to a gene. The CDR3 is 15 residues long. The CDR3 is CASALVDREDEKLFF. CDR3 bases: TGCGCCAGCGCCCTAGTGGACAGGGAAGATGAAAAACTGTTTTTT.